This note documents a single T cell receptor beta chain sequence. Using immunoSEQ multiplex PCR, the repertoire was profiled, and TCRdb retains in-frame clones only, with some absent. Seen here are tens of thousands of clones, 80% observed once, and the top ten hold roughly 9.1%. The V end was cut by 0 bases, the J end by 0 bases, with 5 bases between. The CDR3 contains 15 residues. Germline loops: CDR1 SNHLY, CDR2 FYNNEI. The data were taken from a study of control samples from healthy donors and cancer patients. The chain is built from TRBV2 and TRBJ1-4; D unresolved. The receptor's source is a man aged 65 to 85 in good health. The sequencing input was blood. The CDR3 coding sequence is TGTGCCAGCAGTGAAGCAACCTCAACTAATGAAAAACTGTTTTTT. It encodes CASSEATSTNEKLFF. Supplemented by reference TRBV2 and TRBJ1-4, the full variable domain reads EPEVTQTPSHQVTQMGQEVILRCVPISNHLYFYWYRQILGQKVEFLVSFYNNEISEKSEIFDDQFSVERPDGSNFTLKIRSTKLEDSAMYFCASSEATSTNEKLFFGSGTQLSVL.